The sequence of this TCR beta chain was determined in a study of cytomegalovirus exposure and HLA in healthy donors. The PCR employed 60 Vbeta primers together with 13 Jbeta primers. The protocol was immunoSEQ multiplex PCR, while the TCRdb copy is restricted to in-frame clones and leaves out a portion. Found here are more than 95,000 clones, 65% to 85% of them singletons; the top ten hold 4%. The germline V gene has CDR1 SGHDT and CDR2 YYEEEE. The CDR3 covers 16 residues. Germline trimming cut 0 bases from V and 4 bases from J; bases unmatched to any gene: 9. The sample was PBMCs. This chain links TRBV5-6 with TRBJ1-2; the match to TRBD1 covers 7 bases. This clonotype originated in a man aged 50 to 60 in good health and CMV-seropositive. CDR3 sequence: CASSLVGRGSSYGYTF. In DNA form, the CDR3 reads TGTGCCAGCAGCTTGGTGGGCAGGGGGTCGAGCTATGGCTACACCTTC. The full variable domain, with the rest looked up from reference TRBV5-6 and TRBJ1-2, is DAGVTQSPTHLIKTRGQQVTLRCSPKSGHDTVSWYQQALGQGPQFIFQYYEEEERQRGNFPDRFSGHQFPNYSSELNVNALLLGDSALYLCASSLVGRGSSYGYTFGSGTRLTVV.